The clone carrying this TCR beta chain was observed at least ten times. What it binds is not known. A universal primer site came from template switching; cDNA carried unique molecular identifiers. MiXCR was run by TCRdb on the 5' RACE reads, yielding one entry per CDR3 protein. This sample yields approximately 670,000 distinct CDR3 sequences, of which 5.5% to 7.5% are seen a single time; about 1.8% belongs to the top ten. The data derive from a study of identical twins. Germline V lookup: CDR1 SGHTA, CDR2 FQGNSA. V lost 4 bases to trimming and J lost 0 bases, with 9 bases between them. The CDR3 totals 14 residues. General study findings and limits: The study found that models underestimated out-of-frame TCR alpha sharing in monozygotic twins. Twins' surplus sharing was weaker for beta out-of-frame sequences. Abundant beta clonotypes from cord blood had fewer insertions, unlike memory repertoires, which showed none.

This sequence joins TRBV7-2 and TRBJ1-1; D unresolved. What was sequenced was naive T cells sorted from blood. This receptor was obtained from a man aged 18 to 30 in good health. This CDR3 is CASSYPLVNTEAFF. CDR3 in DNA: TGTGCCAGCAGCTACCCCCTTGTGAACACTGAAGCTTTCTTT. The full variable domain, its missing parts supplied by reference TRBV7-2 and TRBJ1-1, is GAGVSQSPSNKVTEKGKDVELRCDPISGHTALYWYRQSLGQGLEFLIYFQGNSAPDKSGLPSDRFSAERTGGSVSTLTIQRTQQEDSAVYLCASSYPLVNTEAFFGQGTRLTVV.